Listed below are T cell receptor beta chains from one sample, sequenced in a study of CD8+ T cells in alopecia areata. TCRdb's table, derived via immunoSEQ multiplex PCR, lists solely in-frame clones and lacks some. The sample yields some 130,000 clones, around 60% seen once. This sample comprised CD4+ T cells sorted from blood, obtained at week 0. All receptors derive from a human donor with alopecia areata. The conserved cysteine and the conserved F or W are not part of the CDR3 here.

CDR3 protein | J gene | CDR3 length | V gene
ASSPIWGTIQETQY | TRBJ2-5 | 14 | TRBV23-1
ASSLGLLGKAF | TRBJ1-1 | 11 | TRBV27
ASSPGTLEGYEQY | TRBJ2-7 | 13 | TRBV5-1
ASRYRFSGANVLT | TRBJ2-6 | 13 | TRBV28
SVARDHKQY | TRBJ2-7 | 9 | TRBV29-1
SVEEKANTGELF | TRBJ2-2 | 12 | TRBV29-1
AYRAGTGVSYNEQF | TRBJ2-1 | 14 | TRBV30
ASSQGTGRRRSYEQY | TRBJ2-7 | 15 | TRBV4-1
ATSRGAGMAYEQY | TRBJ2-7 | 13 | TRBV15
ASTAPGASYEQY | TRBJ2-7 | 12 | TRBV2
AWTGPNQPQH | TRBJ1-5 | 10 | TRBV5-4
SARTFSNTEAF | TRBJ1-1 | 11 | TRBV29-1
ASSSNREGYT | TRBJ1-2 | 10 | TRBV7-9
ASSPQGAQGYT | TRBJ1-2 | 11 | TRBV7-9
ASSQGTGGNGYT | TRBJ1-2 | 12 | TRBV4-1
SVGQGPTEAF | TRBJ1-1 | 10 | TRBV29-1